The T cell receptor beta chain under discussion was sequenced for a study of OX40 agonist ivuxolimab in advanced cancers. As for the study in general: The study reported partial responses in three patients: one hepatocellular carcinoma, two cutaneous melanoma.

The CDR3 runs to 15 residues. The V end lost 3 bases, the J end lost 3 bases, and 13 bases lay between the germline ends. Per germline, CDR1 MNHNS and CDR2 SASEGT. No patient had autoimmune disease or received systemic immunosuppression. Findings and caveats of the study: Clonal expansion by week 6 occurred in CD4+ and CD8+ blood T cells (at 0.1 to 3.0 mg/kg). Expansion of clones was among the lowest in partial responders at 0.1-3.0 mg/kg.

Sequencing used immunoSEQ multiplex PCR; TCRdb keeps in-frame clones, though not all of them. The table includes some 70,000 clones, 88% detected once. Points on this clone: Its antigen is unidentified.

The chain has TRBV6-1 and TRBJ2-3; D remains unclear. This clonotype was sampled from an adult with an advanced solid tumor such as melanoma, head and neck, liver or kidney cancer. The material sequenced was CD4+ or CD8+ T cells sorted from blood, taken in a trial of the OX40 agonist ivuxolimab. CDR3 nucleotide sequence: TGTGCCAGCAGTGATGCCCCCGACTCTACAGATACGCAGTATTTT. It translates to CASSDAPDSTDTQYF.